The T cell receptor beta chain described here comes from a study of Graves' ophthalmopathy and Graves' hyperthyroidism. CDR3 regions of TCR beta were amplified from RNA transcripts. A first-round RT-PCR used HTBI primers, followed by a second-round multiplex PCR. MiXCR, run by TCRdb on the multiplex PCR reads, gives a single entry per CDR3 protein. This sample has about 370,000 distinct CDR3 sequences; 15% to 20% occur once, and the top ten carry 2.4%. V was trimmed by 5 bases and J by 4 bases, leaving 24 bases between them. The CDR3 contains 17 residues. Germline V gives CDR1 MDHEN, CDR2 SYDVKM. The table lists this clonotype with many counts.

The TCR comes from an adult woman with stable Graves' hyperthyroidism. The rearrangement uses TRBV28 and TRBJ2-7; D is possibly TRBD2 (6 bases). The sequenced sample consisted of peripheral blood. The CDR3 region is CASSPPAFRPGGYEQYF. The CDR3 DNA sequence: TGTGCCAGCAGTCCACCCGCCTTTCGACCCGGAGGGTACGAGCAGTACTTC.